The rows below give T cell receptor beta chains drawn from one sample of a study of siplizumab effects on memory and regulatory T cells. Sequencing used immunoSEQ multiplex PCR; TCRdb keeps in-frame clones, though not all of them. The table has about 110,000 clones, about 90% seen once; the top ten hold about 0.7%. The sequenced sample consisted of Tregs sorted from blood. Receptors originate from a human donor in good health. Each CDR3 is given with its conserved first and last residue. D genes are given only for firm matches. Expanded clones are given a class, and other clones once, few, many or no size at all.

>TRBV6-5|-|-|TRBJ1-1
TGTGCCAGCAGTTACACGCGGGGCACTGAAGCTTTCTTT
CASSYTRGTEAFF
>TRBV19|-|few|TRBJ1-2
TGTGCCAGTAGCGGGGCCGGGACAAACATTGGGGGCTACACCTTC
CASSGAGTNIGGYTF
>TRBV5-1|TRBD2|once|TRBJ2-7
TGCGCCAGCTCGATCTTAGCGGGAAGCTCCTACGAGCAGTACTTC
CASSILAGSSYEQYF
>TRBV6-1|-|-|TRBJ1-3
TGTGCCAGCAGTGAAGTTCGTGACAGCGCTGGAAACACCATATATTTT
CASSEVRDSAGNTIYF
>TRBV18|TRBD2|-|TRBJ2-1
TGTGCCAGCTCACTTGCGAGGGGCGGGAGACCCTACAATGAGCAGTTCTTC
CASSLARGGRPYNEQFF
>TRBV2|-|-|TRBJ2-4
TGTGCCAGCAGTGCCTCTCTCCCGCTAGCCAAAAACATTCAGTACTTC
CASSASLPLAKNIQYF
>TRBV19|-|-|TRBJ1-1
TGTGCCAGCTCGACAGCCATAAACACTGAAGCTTTCTTT
CASSTAINTEAFF
>TRBV27|TRBD2|-|TRBJ2-1
TGTGCCAGCAGTTCCCGGACTAGCAGCTACAATGAGCAGTTCTTC
CASSSRTSSYNEQFF
>TRBV6-6|TRBD2|-|TRBJ2-7
TGTGCCAGCAGTTACTCCGGACTAGCGGTCTACGAGCAGTACTTC
CASSYSGLAVYEQYF
>TRBV4-1|-|few|TRBJ2-7
TGCGCCAGCAGCTTACAGCAGGGATTTGGCTACGAGCAGTACTTC
CASSLQQGFGYEQYF
>TRBV5-1|TRBD1|-|TRBJ1-1
TGCGCCAGCAGCACAGACAGGGGAGGGAGGAACACTGAAGCTTTCTTT
CASSTDRGGRNTEAFF
>TRBV6-1|TRBD1|once|TRBJ1-6
TGTGCCAGCATGACCGGGACAGGGAATTCACCCCTCCACTTT
CASMTGTGNSPLHF
>TRBV18|TRBD1|-|TRBJ2-3
TGTGCCAGCTCACTCCAGGGGGCAACAGATACGCAGTATTTT
CASSLQGATDTQYF
>TRBV18|-|-|TRBJ2-7
TGTGCCAGCACCCCGGCGACAAAAGCCTACGAGCAGTACTTC
CASTPATKAYEQYF
>TRBV14|TRBD2|-|TRBJ2-1
TGTGCCAGCAGCCAATCGATTGGTACTAGCGTCAGCAATGAGCAGTTCTTC
CASSQSIGTSVSNEQFF
>TRBV7-7|-|-|TRBJ2-2
TGTGCCAGCAGCTTATGGGACGGAAACACCGGGGAGCTGTTTTTT
CASSLWDGNTGELFF
>TRBV28|-|-|TRBJ1-2
TGTGCCAGCAGTTCCCACGGGGCAGTTAACTATGGCTACACCTTC
CASSSHGAVNYGYTF
>TRBV27|-|once|TRBJ1-4
TGTGCCAGCAGTTTTTCCAGGCGAGACGAAAAACTGTTTTTT
CASSFSRRDEKLFF
>TRBV10-3|TRBD1|-|TRBJ2-5
TGTGCCATCAGTTTGGGGACAGAGTTAGAGACCCAGTACTTC
CAISLGTELETQYF
>TRBV19|-|-|TRBJ1-5
TGTGCCAGTAGTGCCCGAGCAGGGCTGTGGGATCAGCCCCAGCATTTT
CASSARAGLWDQPQHF
>TRBV2|-|-|TRBJ1-2
TGTGCCAGCAGTCCTGACAGGTTATCTAACTATGGCTACACCTTC
CASSPDRLSNYGYTF
>TRBV7-9|-|-|TRBJ1-6
TGTGCCGGTCAGGACTCCTATAATTCACCCCTCCACTTT
CAGQDSYNSPLHF
>TRBV15|-|-|TRBJ1-1
TGTGCCACCAGCAGAGTGGAGGCCTACGACGGGGGCACTGAAGCTTTCTTT
CATSRVEAYDGGTEAFF
>TRBV6-1|-|-|TRBJ1-5
TGTGCCAGCAGCGAAGGAAGTCCAGCCTCAATCTTGCCCCAGCATTTT
CASSEGSPASILPQHF
>TRBV6-5|-|-|TRBJ1-1
TGTGCCAGCAGTACGGGGAGAGGGCACACTGAAGCTTTCTTT
CASSTGRGHTEAFF
>TRBV9|TRBD2|-|TRBJ2-1
TGTGCCAGCAGCGCCCTAGCGGGGGGGTACAATGAGCAGTTCTTC
CASSALAGGYNEQFF
>TRBV5-1|-|-|TRBJ2-7
TGCGCCAGCAGCTTGAGGGGAATATCCTACGAGCAGTACTTC
CASSLRGISYEQYF
>TRBV7-9|-|-|TRBJ1-2
TGTGCCAGCAGCTTAGAGTGGGGCGTCAACACTAACTATGGCTACACCTTC
CASSLEWGVNTNYGYTF
>TRBV4-2|-|-|TRBJ1-1
TGTGCCAGCAGCCAAACCTTACTGCCGGGACTAATCGTTAGTGAAGCTTTCTTT
CASSQTLLPGLIVSEAFF
>TRBV6-5|TRBD1|-|TRBJ1-1
TGTGCCAGCACACCGCCCTCAGGGGGTTGGGCTTTCTTT
CASTPPSGGWAFF
>TRBV20-1|-|few|TRBJ2-1
TGCAGTGCTACCCCCCATGAGCAGTTCTTC
CSATPHEQFF
>TRBV6-6|-|-|TRBJ1-5
TGTGCCAGCAGTTACCTGCCTAGCAATCAGCCCCAGCATTTT
CASSYLPSNQPQHF
>TRBV2|TRBD2|-|TRBJ2-1
TGTGCCAGCACCGCTCGGGGGACTACCTGGGATGAGCAGTTCTTC
CASTARGTTWDEQFF
>TRBV15|TRBD1|-|TRBJ1-1
TGTGCCACCAGCAGAGGGTCCACCGGGACAGGGGACACTGAAGCTTTCTTT
CATSRGSTGTGDTEAFF
>TRBV10-3|TRBD2|-|TRBJ2-1
TGTGCCATCAGTTCCTCTAGCGGGGGGTCCGATGAGCAGTTCTTC
CAISSSSGGSDEQFF
>TRBV6-6|-|once|TRBJ2-7
TGTGCCAGCAGTTACCGAGAGGACGGGGCCTACGAGCAGTACTTC
CASSYREDGAYEQYF
>TRBV21-1|-|-|TRBJ2-2
TGTGCCAGCAGCATTACTCCGGGACAGCCTACCGGGGAGCTGTTTTTT
CASSITPGQPTGELFF
>TRBV2|-|-|TRBJ1-4
TGTGCCAGCAGTGAACAGGGTGGCGAAAAACTGTTTTTT
CASSEQGGEKLFF
>TRBV11-2|-|-|TRBJ2-1
TGTGCCAGCAGCTTAAGCGAGGGACTGCAGATCGATGAGCAGTTCTTC
CASSLSEGLQIDEQFF